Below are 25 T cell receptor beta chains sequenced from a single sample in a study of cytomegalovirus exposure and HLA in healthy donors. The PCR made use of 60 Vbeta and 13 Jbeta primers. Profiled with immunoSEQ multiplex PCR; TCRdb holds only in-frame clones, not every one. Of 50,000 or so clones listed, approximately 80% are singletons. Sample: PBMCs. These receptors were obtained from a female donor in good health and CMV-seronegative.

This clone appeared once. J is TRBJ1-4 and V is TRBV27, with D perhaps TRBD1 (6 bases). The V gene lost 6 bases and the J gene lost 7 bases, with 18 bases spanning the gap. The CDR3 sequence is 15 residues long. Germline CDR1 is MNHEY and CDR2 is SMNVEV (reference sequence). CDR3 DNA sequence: TGTGCCAGCAGCCTCAGACAGGCAGTTGGTGAAAAACTGTTTTTT. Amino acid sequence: CASSLRQAVGEKLFF.

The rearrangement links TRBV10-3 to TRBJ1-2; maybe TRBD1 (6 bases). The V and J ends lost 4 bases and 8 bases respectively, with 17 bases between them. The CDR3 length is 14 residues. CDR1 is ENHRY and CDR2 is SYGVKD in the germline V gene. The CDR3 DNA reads TGTGCCATCAGTGTAGACAGCAGGGGTGACGGCTACACCTTC. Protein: CAISVDSRGDGYTF.

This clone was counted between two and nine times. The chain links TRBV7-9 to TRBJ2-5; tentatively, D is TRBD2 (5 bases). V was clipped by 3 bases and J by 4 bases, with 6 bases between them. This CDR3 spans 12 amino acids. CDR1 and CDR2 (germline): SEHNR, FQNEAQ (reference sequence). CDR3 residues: CASSFGVETQYF. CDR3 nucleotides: TGTGCCAGCAGCTTCGGGGTAGAGACCCAGTACTTC. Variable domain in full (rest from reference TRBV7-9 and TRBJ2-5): DTGVSQNPRHKITKRGQNVTFRCDPISEHNRLYWYRQTLGQGPEFLTYFQNEAQLEKSRLLSDRFSAERPKGSFSTLEIQRTEQGDSAMYLCASSFGVETQYFGPGTRLLVL.

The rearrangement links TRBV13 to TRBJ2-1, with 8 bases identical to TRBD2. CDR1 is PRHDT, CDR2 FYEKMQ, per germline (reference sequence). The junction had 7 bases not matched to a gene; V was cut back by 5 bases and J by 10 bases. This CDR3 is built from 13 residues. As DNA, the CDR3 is TGTGCCAGCAGCCCCGGGAGGGCGTGGGAGCAGTTCTTC. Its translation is CASSPGRAWEQFF.

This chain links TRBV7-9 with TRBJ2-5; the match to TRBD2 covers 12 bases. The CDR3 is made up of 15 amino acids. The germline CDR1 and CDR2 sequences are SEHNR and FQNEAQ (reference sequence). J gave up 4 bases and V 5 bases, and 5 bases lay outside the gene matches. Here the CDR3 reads CASSPSGGAGETQYF. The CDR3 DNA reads TGTGCCAGCAGCCCTAGCGGGGGGGCAGGAGAGACCCAGTACTTC.

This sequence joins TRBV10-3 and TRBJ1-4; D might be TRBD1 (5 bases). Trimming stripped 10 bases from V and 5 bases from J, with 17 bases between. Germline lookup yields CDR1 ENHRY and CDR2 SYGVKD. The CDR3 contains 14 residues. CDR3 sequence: CATETGTVNEKLFF. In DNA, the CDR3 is TGTGCCACAGAAACCGGGACTGTAAATGAAAAACTGTTTTTT.

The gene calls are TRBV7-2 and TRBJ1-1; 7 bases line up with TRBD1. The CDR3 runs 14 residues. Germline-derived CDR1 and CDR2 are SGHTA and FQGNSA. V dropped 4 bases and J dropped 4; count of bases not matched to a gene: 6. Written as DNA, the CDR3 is TGTGCCAGCAGCTGGGGACAGACCAGCACTGAAGCTTTCTTT. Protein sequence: CASSWGQTSTEAFF.

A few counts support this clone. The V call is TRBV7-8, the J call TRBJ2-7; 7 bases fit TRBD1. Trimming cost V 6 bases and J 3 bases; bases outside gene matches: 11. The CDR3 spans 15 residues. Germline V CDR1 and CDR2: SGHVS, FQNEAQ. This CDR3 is CASSRRDSVYYEQYF. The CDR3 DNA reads TGTGCCAGCAGTAGAAGGGACAGCGTTTACTACGAGCAGTACTTC.

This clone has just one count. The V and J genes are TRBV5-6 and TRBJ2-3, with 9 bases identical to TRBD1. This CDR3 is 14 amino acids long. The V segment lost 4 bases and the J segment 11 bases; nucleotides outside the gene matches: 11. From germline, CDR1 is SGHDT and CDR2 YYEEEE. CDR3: CASSPGTGKYRQYF. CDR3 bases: TGTGCCAGCAGCCCGGGGACAGGGAAATATAGGCAGTATTTT.

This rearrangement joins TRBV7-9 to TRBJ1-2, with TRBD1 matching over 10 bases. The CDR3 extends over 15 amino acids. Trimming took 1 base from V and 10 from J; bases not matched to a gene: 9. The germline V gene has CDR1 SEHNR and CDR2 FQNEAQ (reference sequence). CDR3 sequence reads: CASSLVDRGLRAYTF. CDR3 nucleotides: TGTGCCAGCAGCTTAGTAGACAGGGGGCTGCGCGCCTACACCTTC.

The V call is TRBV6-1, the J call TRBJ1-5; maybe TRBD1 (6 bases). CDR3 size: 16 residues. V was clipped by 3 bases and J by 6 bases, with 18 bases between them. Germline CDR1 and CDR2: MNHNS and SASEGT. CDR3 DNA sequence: TGTGCCAGCAGTGACCGGGACATGGAGAGGAGTCAGCCCCAGCATTTT. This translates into CASSDRDMERSQPQHF.

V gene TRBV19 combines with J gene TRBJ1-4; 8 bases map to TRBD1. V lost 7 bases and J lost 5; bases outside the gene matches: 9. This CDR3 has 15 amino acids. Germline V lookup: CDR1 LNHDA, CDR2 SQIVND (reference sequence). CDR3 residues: CASTSPGQVNEKLFF. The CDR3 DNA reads TGTGCCAGTACCTCCCCGGGACAGGTGAATGAAAAACTGTTTTTT.

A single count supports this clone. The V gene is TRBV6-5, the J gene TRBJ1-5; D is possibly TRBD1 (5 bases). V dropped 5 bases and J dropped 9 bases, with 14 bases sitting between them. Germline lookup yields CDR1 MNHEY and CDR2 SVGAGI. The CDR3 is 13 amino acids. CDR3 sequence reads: CASSRSLGGPQHF. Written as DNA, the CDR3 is TGTGCCAGCAGTCGCTCCCTGGGGGGGCCCCAGCATTTT.

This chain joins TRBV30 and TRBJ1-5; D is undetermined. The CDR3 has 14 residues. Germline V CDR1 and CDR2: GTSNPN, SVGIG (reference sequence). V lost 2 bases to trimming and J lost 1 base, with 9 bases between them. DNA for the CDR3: TGTGCCTGGAGTCGCCACACGAGCAATCAGCCCCAGCATTTT. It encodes CAWSRHTSNQPQHF. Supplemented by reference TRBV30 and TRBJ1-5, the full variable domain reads SQTIHQWPATLVQPVGSPLSLECTVEGTSNPNLYWYRQAAGRGLQLLFYSVGIGQISSEVPQNLSASRPQDRQFILSSKKLLLSDSGFYLCAWSRHTSNQPQHFGDGTRLSIL.

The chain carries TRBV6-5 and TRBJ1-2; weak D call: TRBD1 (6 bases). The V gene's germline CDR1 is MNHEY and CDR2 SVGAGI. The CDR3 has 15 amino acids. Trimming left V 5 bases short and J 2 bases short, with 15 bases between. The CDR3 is CASSGATGTNYGYTF. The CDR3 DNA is TGTGCCAGCAGTGGGGCTACAGGGACCAACTATGGCTACACCTTC.

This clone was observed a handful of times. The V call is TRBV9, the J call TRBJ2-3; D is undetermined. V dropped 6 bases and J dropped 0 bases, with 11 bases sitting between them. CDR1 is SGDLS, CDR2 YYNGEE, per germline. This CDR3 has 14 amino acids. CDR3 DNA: TGTGCCAGCACCCCCGGGTGGAGCACAGATACGCAGTATTTT. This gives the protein CASTPGWSTDTQYF.

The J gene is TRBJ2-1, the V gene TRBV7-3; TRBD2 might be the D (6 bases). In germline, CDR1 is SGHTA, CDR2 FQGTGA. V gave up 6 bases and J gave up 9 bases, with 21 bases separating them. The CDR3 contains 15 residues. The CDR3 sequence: CASRSGVGASVEQFF. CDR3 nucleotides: TGTGCCAGCAGATCGGGGGTCGGGGCGTCGGTTGAGCAGTTCTTC. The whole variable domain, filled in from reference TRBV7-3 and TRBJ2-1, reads GAGVSQTPSNKVTEKGKYVELRCDPISGHTALYWYRQSLGQGPEFLIYFQGTGAADDSGLPNDRFFAVRPEGSVSTLKIQRTERGDSAVYLCASRSGVGASVEQFFGPGTRLTVL.

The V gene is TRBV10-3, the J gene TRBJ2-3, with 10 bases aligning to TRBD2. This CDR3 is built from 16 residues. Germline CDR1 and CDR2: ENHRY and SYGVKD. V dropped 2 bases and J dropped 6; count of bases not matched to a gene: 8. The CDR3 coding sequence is TGTGCCATCAGTGAGGGTTTTAGCGGGAGGTCCGATACGCAGTATTTT. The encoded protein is CAISEGFSGRSDTQYF.

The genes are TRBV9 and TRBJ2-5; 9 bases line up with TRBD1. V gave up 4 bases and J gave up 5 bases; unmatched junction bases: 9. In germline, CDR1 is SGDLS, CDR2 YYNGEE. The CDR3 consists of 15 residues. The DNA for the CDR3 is TGTGCCAGCAGCCCCACCACAGGGGGCGCCGAGACCCAGTACTTC. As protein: CASSPTTGGAETQYF.

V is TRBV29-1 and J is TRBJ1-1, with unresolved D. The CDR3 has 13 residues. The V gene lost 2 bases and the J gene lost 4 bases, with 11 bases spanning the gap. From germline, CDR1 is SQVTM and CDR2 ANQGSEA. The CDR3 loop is CSVERRVVTEAFF. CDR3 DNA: TGCAGCGTTGAACGGAGGGTGGTCACTGAAGCTTTCTTT.

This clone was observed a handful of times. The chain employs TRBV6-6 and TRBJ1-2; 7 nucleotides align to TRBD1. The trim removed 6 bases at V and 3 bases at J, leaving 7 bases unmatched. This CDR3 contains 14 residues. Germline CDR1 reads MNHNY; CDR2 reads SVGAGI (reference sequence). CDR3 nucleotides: TGTGCCAGCAGGCAAGGACAGGCCTACTATGGCTACACCTTC. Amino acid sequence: CASRQGQAYYGYTF.

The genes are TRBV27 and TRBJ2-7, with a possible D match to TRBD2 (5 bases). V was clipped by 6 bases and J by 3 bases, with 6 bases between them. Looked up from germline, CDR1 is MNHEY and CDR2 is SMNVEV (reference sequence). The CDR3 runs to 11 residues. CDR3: CASRRDYEQYF. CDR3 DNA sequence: TGTGCCAGCAGACGGGACTACGAGCAGTACTTC.

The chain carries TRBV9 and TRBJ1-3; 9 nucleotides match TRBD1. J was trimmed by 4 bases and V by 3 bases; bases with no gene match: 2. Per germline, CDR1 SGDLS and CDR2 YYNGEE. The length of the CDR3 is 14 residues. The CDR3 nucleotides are TGTGCCAGCAGCGAGGGGACAGGGGGAAACACCATATATTTT. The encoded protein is CASSEGTGGNTIYF.

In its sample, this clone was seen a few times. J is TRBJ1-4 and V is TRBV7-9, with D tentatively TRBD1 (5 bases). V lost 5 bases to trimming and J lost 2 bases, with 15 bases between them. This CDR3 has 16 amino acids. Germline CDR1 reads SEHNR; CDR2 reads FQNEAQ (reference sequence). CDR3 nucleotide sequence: TGTGCCAGCAGCCGGGCCGGGGGGTTCACTAATGAAAAACTGTTTTTT. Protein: CASSRAGGFTNEKLFF.

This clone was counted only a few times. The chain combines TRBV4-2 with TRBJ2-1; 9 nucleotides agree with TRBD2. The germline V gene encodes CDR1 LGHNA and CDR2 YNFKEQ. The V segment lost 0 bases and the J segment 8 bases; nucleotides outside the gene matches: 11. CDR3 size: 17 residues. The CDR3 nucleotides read TGTGCCAGCAGCCAAGATGGGTCGCGGGAGGGATGGTATGAGCAGTTCTTC. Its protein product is CASSQDGSREGWYEQFF.